There are many counts of the clone carrying this T cell receptor (beta chain). This entry comes from a study of T cells in Graves' hyperthyroidism and ophthalmopathy. This CDR3 region has 14 residues. Looked up from germline, CDR1 is MNHNS and CDR2 is SASEGT. The V and J ends lost 4 bases and 0 bases respectively, with 7 bases between them. It was RNA transcripts that yielded the amplified TCR beta CDR3 regions. First-round RT-PCR with HTBI primers amplified the TCR CDR3 region. TCRdb fed the multiplex PCR reads into MiXCR, producing one record per CDR3 protein. The sample lists around 350,000 distinct CDR3 sequences, 19% occurring once.

This TCR was sampled from a woman in her late teens or twenties with Graves' hyperthyroidism. The rearrangement links TRBV6-1 to TRBJ1-5; D unclear. Sequencing input: blood. The DNA for the CDR3 is TGTGCCAGCAGTGTACATAATAGCAATCAGCCCCAGCATTTT. This codes for CASSVHNSNQPQHF.